This T cell receptor (beta chain) was captured by sequencing in a study of shared clonotypes between healthy human individuals. Study-level information: CD4 naive cells filled three plates per donor, CD4 memory three, CD8 naive two and CD8 memory one. Whole-study results and caveats: Naive CD4 clonotype sharing across several donors was approximately 5.2%.

On this clone itself: Its cognate antigen is unknown.

The repertoire was sequenced with immunoSEQ multiplex PCR; TCRdb's copy has only in-frame clones and lacks some. Of more than 1.2 million clones in the sample, 97% to 99% were seen once. The length of the CDR3 is 15 residues. V lost 0 bases and J lost 4, with 11 bases in between. In germline, CDR1 is SGDLS, CDR2 YYNGEE. The sequence came from a man aged 30 to 45 in good health. The sample consisted of naive CD4+ T cells sorted from blood. The sample's subset: CD45RA+ positively selected. J is TRBJ1-3 and V is TRBV9, with D unresolved. CDR3 bases: TGTGCCAGCAGCGTAGCCTCGGGAGGGGGAAACACCATATATTTT. Encoded protein: CASSVASGGGNTIYF.